Listed below are T cell receptor beta chains from one sample, sequenced in a study of T cell responses to AZD1222 COVID-19 vaccine. Repertoires were generated with immunoSEQ multiplex PCR, while TCRdb's copy carries only in-frame clones and drops some. The sample contains over 55,000 clones, under 90% of which appear only once. The sample in question was peripheral blood, obtained 28 days after the second AZD1222 dose. The source of these receptors is an adult who received the AZD1222 COVID-19 vaccine. The CDR3 runs from the conserved cysteine through the conserved F or W.

j_call v_call cdr3_aa
TRBJ1-5 TRBV28 CASSTFSGGPQPQHF
TRBJ2-2 TRBV13 CASSPLQGRRTGELFF
TRBJ1-2 TRBV27 CASSLLVQSAFYGYTF
TRBJ1-6 TRBV7-2 CASSSYRTGVSPLHF
TRBJ1-6 TRBV11-2 CASIGLGLDSPLHF
TRBJ2-1 TRBV9 CASSVGYNEQFF
TRBJ2-2 TRBV30 CAGDRGRNTGELFF
TRBJ1-2 TRBV4-1 CASSQDPNGNYGYTF
TRBJ2-3 TRBV29-1 CSVDTDTQYF
TRBJ1-2 TRBV4-2 CASSRGGTENYGYTF
TRBJ1-3 TRBV5-1 CASSLAGVSGNTIYF
TRBJ1-5 TRBV29-1 CSASREVQENQPQHF
TRBJ2-2 TRBV28 CASSLGGTGDLTGELFF
TRBJ1-2 TRBV29-1 CRISKGGYTF
TRBJ1-2 TRBV13 CASGYQRGGVNYGYTF
TRBJ2-1 TRBV5-6 CASSHPGGNEQFF
TRBJ2-4 TRBV27 CASSLTPGTAKNIQYF
TRBJ2-2 TRBV4-1 CASSQESGGSGELFF
TRBJ1-2 TRBV12-3/TRBV12-4 CASSPGQGYGYTF
TRBJ2-3 TRBV24-1 CATSDPKGIYRDTQYF
TRBJ2-3 TRBV7-2 CASTLGLATDTQYF
TRBJ2-2 TRBV7-6 CASSKTGQDTGELFF
TRBJ1-4 TRBV11-2 CASSLDPGGNEKLFF
TRBJ2-7 TRBV6-2/TRBV6-3 CASSYAFRVTYEQYF
TRBJ1-5 TRBV11-1 CASSQDRSNQPQHF
TRBJ1-1 TRBV27 CASRHPDTNTEAFF
TRBJ2-7 TRBV5-1 CASSPSGTGGYEQYF
TRBJ2-3 TRBV5-1 CASSQSLDTQYF
TRBJ2-2 TRBV9 CASSVGTGVAGELFF
TRBJ2-3 TRBV4-2 CASSQDLNRDTQYF
TRBJ2-2 TRBV10-2 CASTGRDSWDGELFF
TRBJ2-2 TRBV7-2 CASSRTGGVSGELFF
TRBJ1-3 TRBV5-1 CASRSGQGVNTIYF
TRBJ1-5 TRBV19 CASNHRVGQPQHF
TRBJ2-2 TRBV2 CASSVDRVNTGELFF
TRBJ1-2 TRBV5-4 CASSLVQGGDYGYTF
TRBJ1-3 TRBV30 CAWSVKGVRNTIYF
TRBJ2-3 TRBV10-2 CASTLGPTQGYTDTQYF
TRBJ1-5 TRBV19 CASKAEGYSNQPQHF
TRBJ2-7 TRBV12-3/TRBV12-4 CASRKDSYEQYF
TRBJ1-2 TRBV15 CATSRGSRGYGYTF
TRBJ2-2 TRBV9 CASSPGRNSNTGELFF
TRBJ1-1 TRBV6-5 CASISTLNTEAFF
TRBJ1-2 TRBV2 CASSYTTGDYGYTF
TRBJ2-7 TRBV6-6 CASSSKGFPYEQYF
TRBJ1-1 TRBV4-3 CASSQERRSGAFF
TRBJ2-7 TRBV4-1 CASSPITGAETYEQYF
TRBJ2-5 TRBV11-2 CASSSPRSRWETQYF
TRBJ2-7 TRBV4-2 CASSQWVAGGSYEQYF
TRBJ1-1 TRBV11-2 CASTQSRGFLMNTEAFF
TRBJ1-5 TRBV6-6 CAASGTDTQPQHF
TRBJ1-6 TRBV21-1 CASRSLGRGYNSPLHF
TRBJ2-7 TRBV4-1 CASSARDSGTYEQYF
TRBJ1-1 TRBV29-1 CSVALKREPREAFF
TRBJ1-5 TRBV30 CAWSSSPNQPQHF
TRBJ2-1 TRBV7-2 CASSEVGGAVNEQFF
TRBJ2-1 TRBV4-3 CASSQDRITSGNEQFF
TRBJ2-5 TRBV4-2 CASSQDSTQYF
TRBJ1-2 TRBV3-1/TRBV3-2 CASSQQGYGYTF
TRBJ2-5 TRBV19 CASSIGLLRYQETQYF